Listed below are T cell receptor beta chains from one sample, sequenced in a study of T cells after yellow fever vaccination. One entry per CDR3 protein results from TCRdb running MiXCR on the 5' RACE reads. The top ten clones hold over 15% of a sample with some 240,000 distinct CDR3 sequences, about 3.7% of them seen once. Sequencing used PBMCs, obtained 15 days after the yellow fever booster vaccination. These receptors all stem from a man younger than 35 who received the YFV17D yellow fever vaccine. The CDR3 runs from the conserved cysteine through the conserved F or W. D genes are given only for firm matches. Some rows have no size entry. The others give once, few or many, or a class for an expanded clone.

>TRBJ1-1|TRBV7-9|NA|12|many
CASSSLVPEAFF
TGTGCCAGCAGCTCACTAGTACCTGAAGCTTTCTTT
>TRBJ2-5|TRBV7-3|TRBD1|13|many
CASSHRGKETQYF
TGTGCCAGCAGCCACAGGGGGAAAGAGACCCAGTACTTC
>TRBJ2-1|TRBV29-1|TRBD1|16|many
CSVVSSGQGLYNEQFF
TGCAGCGTTGTCTCCTCGGGACAGGGTTTGTACAATGAGCAGTTCTTC
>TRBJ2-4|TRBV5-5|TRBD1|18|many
CASSLAVGIGTGKNIQYF
TGTGCCAGCAGCTTGGCGGTTGGGATCGGGACAGGGAAAAACATTCAGTACTTC
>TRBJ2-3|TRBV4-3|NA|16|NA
CASSPSPGFVADTQYF
TGCGCCAGCAGCCCATCCCCGGGGTTCGTCGCAGATACGCAGTATTTT
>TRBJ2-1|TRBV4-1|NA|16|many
CASSRDSDGVYNEQFF
TGCGCCAGCAGCCGCGACAGTGACGGGGTTTACAATGAGCAGTTCTTC
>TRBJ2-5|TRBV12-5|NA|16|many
CASGLGSRGAQETQYF
TGTGCTAGTGGTTTAGGGTCCCGGGGGGCCCAAGAGACCCAGTACTTC
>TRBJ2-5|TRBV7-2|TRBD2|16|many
CASSLGLAGGRETQYF
TGTGCCAGCAGCTTAGGTCTAGCGGGGGGACGAGAGACCCAGTACTTC
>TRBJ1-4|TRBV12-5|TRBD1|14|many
CAGIPGQGNEKLFF
TGTGCTGGGATCCCGGGACAGGGGAATGAAAAACTGTTTTTT
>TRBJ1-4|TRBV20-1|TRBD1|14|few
CSASHQGAREKLFF
TGCAGTGCTAGCCATCAGGGGGCTAGGGAAAAACTGTTTTTT
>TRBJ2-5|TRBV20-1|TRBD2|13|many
CSVERGAQETQYF
TGCAGTGTGGAGCGGGGCGCACAAGAGACCCAGTACTTC
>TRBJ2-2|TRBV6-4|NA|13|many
CASSDRDTGELFF
TGTGCCAGCAGTGACAGGGACACCGGGGAGCTGTTTTTT
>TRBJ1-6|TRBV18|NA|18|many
CASSQKDRLVVSNSPLHF
TGTGCCAGCTCACAAAAAGACAGGCTCGTGGTGTCAAATTCACCCCTCCACTTT
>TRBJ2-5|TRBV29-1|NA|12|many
CSAGTERGTQYF
TGCAGCGCCGGGACAGAGCGGGGGACCCAGTACTTC
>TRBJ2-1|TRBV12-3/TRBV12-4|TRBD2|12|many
CASGDYYNEQFF
TGTGCCAGCGGGGACTACTACAATGAGCAGTTCTTC
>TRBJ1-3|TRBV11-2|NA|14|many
CASDRQYSGNTIYF
TGTGCCAGCGACCGACAGTACTCTGGAAACACCATATATTTT
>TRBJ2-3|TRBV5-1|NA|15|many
CASSTTGRVGDTQYF
TGCGCCAGCAGCACTACAGGGAGGGTTGGAGATACGCAGTATTTT
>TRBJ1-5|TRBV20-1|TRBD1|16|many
CSARTGTGGRNQPQHF
TGCAGTGCTCGGACAGGGACAGGTGGGCGCAATCAGCCCCAGCATTTT
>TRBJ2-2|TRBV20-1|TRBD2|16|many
CSAKTVGGGPTGELFF
TGCAGTGCCAAAACCGTCGGGGGGGGGCCCACCGGGGAGCTGTTTTTT
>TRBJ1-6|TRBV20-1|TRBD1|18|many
CSARLGQGEISYNSPLHF
TGCAGTGCTAGACTGGGACAGGGGGAAATCTCCTATAATTCACCCCTCCACTTT
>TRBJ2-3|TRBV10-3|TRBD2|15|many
CAISGSSGGTDTQYF
TGTGCCATCAGTGGCTCCAGCGGGGGAACAGATACGCAGTATTTT
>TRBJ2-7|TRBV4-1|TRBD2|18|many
CASSQALGRLRSSYEQYF
TGCGCCAGCAGCCAAGCCCTCGGGAGGCTTAGGAGCTCCTACGAGCAGTACTTC
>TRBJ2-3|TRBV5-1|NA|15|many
CASSLAPKSTDTQYF
TGCGCCAGCAGCTTGGCTCCAAAATCCACAGATACGCAGTATTTT
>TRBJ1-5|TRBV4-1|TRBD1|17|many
CASSQRTGTGGGQPQHF
TGCGCCAGCAGCCAACGCACCGGGACAGGGGGAGGTCAGCCCCAGCATTTT
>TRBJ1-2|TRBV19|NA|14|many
CASTHSGGVLGYTF
TGTGCCAGTACCCATAGCGGTGGAGTTCTTGGCTACACCTTC
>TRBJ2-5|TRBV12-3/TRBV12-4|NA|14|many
CASSFTRRGETQYF
TGTGCCAGCAGTTTCACTCGCAGGGGAGAGACCCAGTACTTC
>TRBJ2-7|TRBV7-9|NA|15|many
CASSSHPDKAFKQYF
TGTGCCAGCAGCTCCCACCCGGACAAGGCTTTTAAGCAGTACTTC
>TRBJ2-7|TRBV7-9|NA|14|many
CASSPINVRYEQYF
TGTGCCAGCAGTCCCATTAACGTCAGGTACGAGCAGTACTTC
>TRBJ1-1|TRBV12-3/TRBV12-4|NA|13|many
CASSLQENTEAFF
TGTGCCAGCAGCTTACAAGAGAACACTGAAGCTTTCTTT
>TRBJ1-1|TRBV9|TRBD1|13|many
CASSITGGPEAFF
TGTGCCAGCAGTATTACAGGGGGGCCTGAAGCTTTCTTT
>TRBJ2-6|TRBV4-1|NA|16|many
CASSQDTYSGANVLTF
TGCGCCAGCAGCCAAGATACCTACTCTGGGGCCAACGTCCTGACTTTC
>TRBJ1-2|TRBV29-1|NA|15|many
CSAGVNLAVTDGYTF
TGCAGCGCGGGGGTGAACTTGGCGGTAACGGATGGCTACACCTTC
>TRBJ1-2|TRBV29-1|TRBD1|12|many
CSVEQGAGGYTF
TGCAGCGTCGAACAGGGGGCGGGTGGCTACACCTTC
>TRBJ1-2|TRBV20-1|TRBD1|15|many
CSARDWTGGSNGYTF
TGCAGTGCTAGAGATTGGACAGGGGGCTCCAATGGCTACACCTTC
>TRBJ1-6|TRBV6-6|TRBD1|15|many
CASSQQGRDNSPLHF
TGTGCCAGCAGTCAACAGGGGAGAGATAATTCACCCCTCCACTTT
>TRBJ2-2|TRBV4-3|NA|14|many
CASSQDQGTGELFF
TGCGCCAGCAGCCAAGATCAGGGCACCGGGGAGCTGTTTTTT
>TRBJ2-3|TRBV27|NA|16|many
CASSFLPGASTDTQYF
TGTGCCAGCAGTTTCCTCCCGGGGGCTAGCACAGATACGCAGTATTTT
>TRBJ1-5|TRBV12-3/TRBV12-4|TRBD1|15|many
CASSQTGGGNQPQHF
TGTGCCAGCAGCCAGACAGGGGGGGGCAATCAGCCCCAGCATTTT
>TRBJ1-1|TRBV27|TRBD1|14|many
CASRSGGWNTEAFF
TGTGCCAGCAGGTCAGGGGGATGGAACACTGAAGCTTTCTTT
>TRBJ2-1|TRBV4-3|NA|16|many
CASSQDSTSSYNEQFF
TGCGCCAGCAGCCAAGATTCGACCAGCTCCTACAATGAGCAGTTCTTC
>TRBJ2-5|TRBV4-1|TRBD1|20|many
CASSLFGQGASGRPLETQYF
TGCGCCAGCAGCCTGTTCGGACAGGGGGCGTCGGGTCGCCCCCTAGAGACCCAGTACTTC
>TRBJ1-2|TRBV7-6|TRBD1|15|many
CASSSSRDRGGGWTF
TGTGCCAGCAGCTCGTCCCGGGACAGGGGCGGGGGCTGGACCTTC
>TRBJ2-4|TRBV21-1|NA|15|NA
CASSNYRGRENIQYF
TGTGCCAGCAGCAATTACAGGGGGCGCGAAAACATTCAGTACTTC
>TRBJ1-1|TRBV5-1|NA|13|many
CASSLTRNTEAFF
TGCGCCAGCAGCTTGACCAGGAACACTGAAGCTTTCTTT
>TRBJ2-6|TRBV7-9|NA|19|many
CASSYKGSGSLRGANVLTF
TGTGCCAGCAGCTATAAGGGTTCGGGGTCCCTTAGGGGGGCCAACGTCCTGACTTTC